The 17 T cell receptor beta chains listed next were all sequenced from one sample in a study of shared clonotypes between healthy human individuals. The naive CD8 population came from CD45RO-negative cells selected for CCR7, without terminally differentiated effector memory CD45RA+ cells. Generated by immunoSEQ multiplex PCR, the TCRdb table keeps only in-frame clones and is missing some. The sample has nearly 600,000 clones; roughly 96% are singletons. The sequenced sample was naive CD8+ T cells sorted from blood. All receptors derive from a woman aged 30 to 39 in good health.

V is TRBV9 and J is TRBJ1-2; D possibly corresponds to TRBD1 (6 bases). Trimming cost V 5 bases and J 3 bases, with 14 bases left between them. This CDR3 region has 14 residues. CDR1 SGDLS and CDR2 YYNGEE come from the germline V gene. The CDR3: CASSTASGDYGYTF. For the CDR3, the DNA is TGTGCCAGCAGTACCGCTTCAGGGGACTATGGCTACACCTTC.

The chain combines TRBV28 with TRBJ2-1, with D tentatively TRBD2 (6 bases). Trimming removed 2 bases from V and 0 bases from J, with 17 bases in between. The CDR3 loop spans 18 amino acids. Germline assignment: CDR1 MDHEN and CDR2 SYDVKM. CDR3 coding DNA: TGTGCCAGCAGTTTAACGGGAGATAGAGCCGACTCCTACAATGAGCAGTTCTTC. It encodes CASSLTGDRADSYNEQFF.

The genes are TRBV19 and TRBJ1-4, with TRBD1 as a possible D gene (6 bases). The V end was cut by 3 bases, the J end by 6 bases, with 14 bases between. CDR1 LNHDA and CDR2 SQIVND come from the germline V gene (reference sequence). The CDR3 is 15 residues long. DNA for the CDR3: TGTGCCAGTAGTATGATGGACAGCGGAGATGAAAAACTGTTTTTT. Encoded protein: CASSMMDSGDEKLFF.

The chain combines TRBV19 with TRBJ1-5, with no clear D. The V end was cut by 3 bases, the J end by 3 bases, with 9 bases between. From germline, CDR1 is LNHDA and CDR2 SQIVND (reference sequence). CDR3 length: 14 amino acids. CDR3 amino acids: CASSIRDYNQPQHF. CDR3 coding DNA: TGTGCCAGTAGTATCCGGGATTACAATCAGCCCCAGCATTTT. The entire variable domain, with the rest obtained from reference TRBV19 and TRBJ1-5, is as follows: DGGITQSPKYLFRKEGQNVTLSCEQNLNHDAMYWYRQDPGQGLRLIYYSQIVNDFQKGDIAEGYSVSREKKESFPLTVTSAQKNPTAFYLCASSIRDYNQPQHFGDGTRLSIL.

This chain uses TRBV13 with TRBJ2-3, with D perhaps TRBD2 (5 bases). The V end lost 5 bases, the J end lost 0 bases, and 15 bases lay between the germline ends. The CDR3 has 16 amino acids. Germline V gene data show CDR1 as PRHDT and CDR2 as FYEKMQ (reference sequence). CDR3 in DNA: TGTGCCAGCAGCGACCCGGGGTCAGCTAGCACAGATACGCAGTATTTT. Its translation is CASSDPGSASTDTQYF.

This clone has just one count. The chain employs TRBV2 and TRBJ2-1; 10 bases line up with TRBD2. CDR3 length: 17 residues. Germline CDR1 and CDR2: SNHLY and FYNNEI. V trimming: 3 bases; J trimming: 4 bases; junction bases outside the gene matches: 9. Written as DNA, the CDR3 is TGTGCCAGCAGTGACCCTCTAGCGGGAGAAAAGTACAATGAGCAGTTCTTC. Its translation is CASSDPLAGEKYNEQFF.

In DNA, the CDR3 is TGCGCCAGCAGCCTCCGCTCTCAGGGGTCGGGCTATGGCTACACCTTC. Amino acid sequence: CASSLRSQGSGYGYTF. The gene calls are TRBV4-1 and TRBJ1-2; the D gene is possibly TRBD1 (6 bases). This CDR3 is 16 amino acids long. CDR1 MGHRA and CDR2 YSYEKL come from the germline V gene. V lost 4 bases to trimming and J lost 4 bases, with 19 bases between them.

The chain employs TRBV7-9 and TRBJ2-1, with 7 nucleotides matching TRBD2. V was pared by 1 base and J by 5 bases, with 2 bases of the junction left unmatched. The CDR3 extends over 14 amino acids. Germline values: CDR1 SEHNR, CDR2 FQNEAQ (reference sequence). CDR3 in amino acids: CASSLVLADNEQFF. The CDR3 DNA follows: TGTGCCAGCAGCTTAGTGCTAGCGGACAATGAGCAGTTCTTC. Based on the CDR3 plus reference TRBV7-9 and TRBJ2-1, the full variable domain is DTGVSQNPRHKITKRGQNVTFRCDPISEHNRLYWYRQTLGQGPEFLTYFQNEAQLEKSRLLSDRFSAERPKGSFSTLEIQRTEQGDSAMYLCASSLVLADNEQFFGPGTRLTVL.

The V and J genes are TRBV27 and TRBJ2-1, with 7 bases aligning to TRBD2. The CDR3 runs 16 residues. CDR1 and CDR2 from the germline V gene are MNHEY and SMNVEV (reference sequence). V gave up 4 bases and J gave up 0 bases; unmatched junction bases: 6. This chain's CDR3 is CASSSARTSSYNEQFF. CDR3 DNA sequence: TGTGCCAGCAGTTCCGCCCGGACTAGCTCCTACAATGAGCAGTTCTTC.

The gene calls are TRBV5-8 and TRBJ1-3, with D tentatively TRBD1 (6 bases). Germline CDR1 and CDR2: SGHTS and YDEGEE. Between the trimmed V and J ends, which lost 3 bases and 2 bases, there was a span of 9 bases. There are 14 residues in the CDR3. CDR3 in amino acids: CASSSRGAGNTIYF. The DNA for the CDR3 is TGTGCCAGCAGCTCAAGGGGGGCTGGAAACACCATATATTTT.

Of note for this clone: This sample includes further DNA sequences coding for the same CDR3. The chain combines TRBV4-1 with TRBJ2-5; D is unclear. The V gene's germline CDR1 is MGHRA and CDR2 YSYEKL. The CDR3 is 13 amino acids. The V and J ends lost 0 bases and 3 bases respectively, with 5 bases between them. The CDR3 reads CASSQDSEETQYF. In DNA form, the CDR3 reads TGCGCCAGCAGCCAAGATTCGGAAGAGACCCAGTACTTC.

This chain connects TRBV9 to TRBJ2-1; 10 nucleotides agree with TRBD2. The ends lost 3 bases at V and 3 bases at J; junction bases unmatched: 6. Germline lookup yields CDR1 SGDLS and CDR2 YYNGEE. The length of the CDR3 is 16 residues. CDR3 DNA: TGTGCCAGCAGCGCGTCTCTAGCGGGAGACTACAATGAGCAGTTCTTC. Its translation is CASSASLAGDYNEQFF. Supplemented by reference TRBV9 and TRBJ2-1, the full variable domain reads DSGVTQTPKHLITATGQRVTLRCSPRSGDLSVYWYQQSLDQGLQFLIQYYNGEERAKGNILERFSAQQFPDLHSELNLSSLELGDSALYFCASSASLAGDYNEQFFGPGTRLTVL.

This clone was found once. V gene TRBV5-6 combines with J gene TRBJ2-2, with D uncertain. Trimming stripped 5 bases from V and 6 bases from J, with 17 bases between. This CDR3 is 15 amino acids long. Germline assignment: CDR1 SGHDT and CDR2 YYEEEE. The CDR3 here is CASRRQSPLSGELFF. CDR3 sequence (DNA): TGTGCCAGCAGACGGCAATCCCCTCTCTCCGGGGAGCTGTTTTTT. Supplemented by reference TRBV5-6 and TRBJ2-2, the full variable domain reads DAGVTQSPTHLIKTRGQQVTLRCSPKSGHDTVSWYQQALGQGPQFIFQYYEEEERQRGNFPDRFSGHQFPNYSSELNVNALLLGDSALYLCASRRQSPLSGELFFGEGSRLTVL.

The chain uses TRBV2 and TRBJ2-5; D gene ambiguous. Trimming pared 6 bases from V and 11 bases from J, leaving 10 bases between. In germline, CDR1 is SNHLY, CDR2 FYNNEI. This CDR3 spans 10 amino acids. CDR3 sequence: CASSIAHQYF. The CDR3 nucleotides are TGTGCCAGCAGCATAGCACATCAGTACTTC.

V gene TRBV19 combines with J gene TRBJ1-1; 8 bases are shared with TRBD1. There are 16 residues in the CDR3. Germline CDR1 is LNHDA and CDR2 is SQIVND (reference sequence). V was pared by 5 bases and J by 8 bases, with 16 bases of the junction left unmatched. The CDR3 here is CASSEILRTGWSEAFF. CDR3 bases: TGTGCCAGTAGTGAGATCCTACGGACAGGGTGGTCCGAAGCTTTCTTT. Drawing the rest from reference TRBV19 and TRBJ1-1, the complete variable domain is DGGITQSPKYLFRKEGQNVTLSCEQNLNHDAMYWYRQDPGQGLRLIYYSQIVNDFQKGDIAEGYSVSREKKESFPLTVTSAQKNPTAFYLCASSEILRTGWSEAFFGQGTRLTVV.

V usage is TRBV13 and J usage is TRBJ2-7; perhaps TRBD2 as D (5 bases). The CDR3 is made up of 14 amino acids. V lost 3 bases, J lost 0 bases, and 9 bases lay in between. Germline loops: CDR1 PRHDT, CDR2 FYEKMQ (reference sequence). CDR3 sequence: CASSFRGASYEQYF. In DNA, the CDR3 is TGTGCCAGCAGCTTCCGGGGAGCCTCCTACGAGCAGTACTTC.

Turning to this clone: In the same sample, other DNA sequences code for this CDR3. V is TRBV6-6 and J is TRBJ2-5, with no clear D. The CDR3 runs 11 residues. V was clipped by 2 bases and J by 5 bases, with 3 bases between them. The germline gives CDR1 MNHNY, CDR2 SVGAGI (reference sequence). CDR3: CASSYGETQYF. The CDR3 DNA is TGTGCCAGCAGTTACGGGGAGACCCAGTACTTC.